Listed here is a single T cell receptor (beta chain). The entry originates in a study of radiotherapy plus CTLA-4 blockade in lung cancer. Germline V CDR1 and CDR2: LNHNV, YYDKDF (reference sequence). The CDR3 contains 16 residues. Trimming took off 5 bases at V and 4 bases at J, with 20 bases between the two ends. TCRdb's table, derived via immunoSEQ multiplex PCR, lists solely in-frame clones and lacks some. The sample holds 43,000 or so clones, roughly four fifths seen once. The sequence was obtained from a human donor with non-small cell lung cancer who had a complete response to radiotherapy plus ipilimumab. The sequenced sample was peripheral blood, obtained from a patient treated with radiotherapy plus ipilimumab. The J gene is TRBJ1-1, the V gene TRBV15; weak D call: TRBD1 (5 bases). The chain's CDR3 is CATSRPLGGRGTEAFF. The CDR3 nucleotides are TGTGCCACCAGCCGCCCCTTGGGGGGTAGGGGCACTGAAGCTTTCTTT. Combining the CDR3 with reference TRBV15 and TRBJ1-1 gives the whole variable domain DAMVIQNPRYQVTQFGKPVTLSCSQTLNHNVMYWYQQKSSQAPKLLFHYYDKDFNNEADTPDNFQSRRPNTSFCFLDIRSPGLGDTAMYLCATSRPLGGRGTEAFFGQGTRLTVV.